This T cell receptor (beta chain) was captured in a study of shared clonotypes between healthy human individuals (dated by TCRdb to the early 2020s). For the wider study: Three men and two women, aged 18 to 49 years, made up the cohort. To estimate repertoire size and how much clonotypes are shared between individuals, the study performed deep sequencing of blood TCR repertoires from about 5 healthy adults. For each donor, three plates each were used for CD4 naive and CD4 memory, two plates were used for CD8 naive, and one plate was used for CD8 memory. To increase sequencing depth and limit assay-specific biases, different laboratories used diverse techniques to prepare libraries and sequence TCR repertoires. Leukapheresis yielded between about 0.9 and 8.9 billion PBMCs per donor.

The paper's findings and limits, for the study overall: Rarefaction of sorted-subset datasets indicated incomplete sequencing despite the large sequencing depth. Based on pairwise subsampling, the degree of clonotype sharing among donors was expected to be affected by sequencing depth. The genetic and exposure-history diversity represented was limited by the small number of donors. Compared with non-shared clonotypes, the clonotypes found in all four sorted-subset donors had higher generation probabilities. Naive subsets generally had larger estimated clonotype richness than memory subsets did. Sampling was restricted to blood, and TCR repertoires in tissue are likely to differ from TCR repertoires in blood. When several donors were compared, the shared fraction of clonotypes was about 5.5% for naive CD4, about 4% for naive CD8, roughly 2.3% for memory CD4, and 0.35% to 0.4% for memory CD8.

The CDR3 starts with the cysteine, ends with the phenylalanine, and has 15 residues. The CDR3 DNA has 45 bases and is translated from base 1. At the junction V is shortened by 2 bases and J by 4 bases, with 17 bases in between. The germline V gene (reference sequence) supplies CDR1 GTSNPN and CDR2 SVGIG. Concerning this clone itself: Its recognized antigen is unknown. No base quality information exists; no much larger clone differs at one position.

TCR CDR3 regions were amplified from genomic DNA by multiplex PCR using the deep immunoSEQ assay. Extracted genomic DNA from each cell subset was spread evenly across all wells of several immunoSEQ 96-well plates, with each plate serving as a replicate. For sorted subsets, about 200 ng genomic DNA, equal to 25,000 to 35,000 T cell genomes, was loaded into each replicate PCR. Purified libraries were measured with a Qubit 3.0 fluorometer, size-checked on a Bioanalyzer 2100, and measured again with the KAPA Library Quantification kit. Each immunoSEQ 96-well plate was sequenced on its own single-read 150-cycle Illumina NextSeq 550 flow cell. Per the authors' processing: Because only junctional sequences without quality scores were contained in the immunoSEQ output, filtering matching that applied to full-length reads could not be performed. To assign V/J genes and CDR3, sequences were annotated against IMGT germline references using PyIR, a Python wrapper for IgBLAST v1.9. Reads with weak V/J assignments (E-value above 1e-6), missing CDR3, stop codons, out-of-frame junctions, or ambiguous translated residues were removed. A V3J clonotype was defined by an identical inferred V gene, J gene, and CDR3 amino acid sequence. The percentage overlap between two repertoires was calculated by dividing the number of shared unique clonotypes by the size of the smaller repertoire. Three approaches were used to assess repertoire richness: RTK rarefaction, the Chao1 estimator, and Recon v2.1 estimates of unobserved clonotypes. Generation probabilities for all TCRbeta clonotypes obtained by the gDNA method from several donors were computed using OLGA. TCRdb holds this immuneACCESS table with in-frame rearrangements only. Some clones are missing; in checked studies, unresolved V genes explain under half, and the rest has no known cause. That table furnishes V, J and clone size, whereas the DNA furnished D and trimming. Present in this sample are more than 2 million clones, approximately 95% of which were seen just once. Roughly 0.13% of the sample rests with the top ten.

Healthy HIV-negative adults with no recently reported acute infections or vaccinations were included as donors. Every donor was a Caucasian adult residing in Nashville, Tennessee, USA. CD4+ T cells were enriched through magnetic negative selection, after which naive cells were positively selected on CD45RA and the remaining negative fraction served as the memory subset. Blood was obtained by leukapheresis, after which PBMCs were separated by Ficoll-Histopaque density gradient centrifugation and cryopreserved in liquid nitrogen vapor phase. Analytical flow cytometry was used to check the purity and quantity of every magnetically sorted T cell population. Genomic DNA was isolated from each sorted fraction and quantified by UV absorbance on a Nanodrop 2000c.

The receptor was isolated from a man aged 18 to 29 in good health. The sequencing sample was made of naive CD4+ T cells sorted from blood. The cell subset or site label on this specimen signifies: CD45RA+ positively selected. Recombination joined TRBV30 with TRBJ1-1; a weak D assignment points to TRBD1 (5 bases agree). Here the CDR3 is given as CAWSPVWAGFTEAFF. The nucleotide sequence reads TGTGCCTGGAGTCCGGTGTGGGCAGGGTTCACTGAAGCTTTCTTT.